These 5 T cell receptor beta chains were sequenced from one sample in a study of spatial heterogeneity in lung cancer. TCRdb passed the 5' RACE reads through MiXCR, listing each CDR3 protein once. The sample lists around 11,000 distinct CDR3 sequences; around 6.5% were seen once. Documented time point: sample taken at primary tumor resection. Whole RNA from tumor, nontumor lung or frozen PBMC was sequenced unsorted. The starting material was PBMCs, obtained at surgery. Receptors were obtained from a male donor with early-stage non-small cell lung cancer.

This clonotype was counted many times. This beta chain represents an off-target read in a library built for alpha chains; its size is of limited meaning. The CDR3 coding sequence is TGCAGTGCTAGTTCGGGGCCGACTGAAGCTTTCTTT. Its translation: CSASSGPTEAFF. The chain combines TRBV20-1 with TRBJ1-1; the D gene is possibly TRBD1 (5 bases). The V gene's germline CDR1 is DFQATT and CDR2 SNEGSKA (reference sequence). This CDR3 has 12 residues. V was shortened by 3 bases and J by 5 bases, with 10 bases between the two germline ends.

The sample holds many counts of this clonotype. Since it is a stray read in a library aimed at alpha chains, this beta chain has a size that is not meaningful. This chain connects TRBV12-3 or TRBV12-4 to TRBJ2-7; D may be TRBD1 (6 bases). With 2 bases removed from V and 3 bases from J, the gap between germline ends came to 14 bases. The CDR3 length is 15 residues. The CDR3 bases are TGTGCCAGCAGTTTACGGGACACTAAGGGCTACGAGCAGTACTTC. It yields the protein CASSLRDTKGYEQYF.

In its sample, this clonotype is medium-sized. In a library made to pick up alpha chains, this beta chain is a stray read with a size that means little. The chain links TRBV28 to TRBJ2-5; 8 bases agree with TRBD1. V lost 5 bases, J lost 5 bases, and 10 bases stayed unmatched. CDR1 is MDHEN and CDR2 is SYDVKM in the germline V gene. The CDR3 covers 15 residues. Here the CDR3 reads CASSRQGPRRETQYF. For the CDR3, the DNA is TGTGCCAGCAGTCGACAGGGGCCACGTAGGGAGACCCAGTACTTC.

This clonotype was observed a handful of times. A library made for alpha chains picked up this beta chain off target, so its size means little. The J gene is TRBJ2-3, the V gene TRBV3-1; no clear D gene. Germline loops: CDR1 LGHDT, CDR2 YNNKEL (reference sequence). The CDR3 is made up of 14 amino acids. The V and J ends lost 0 bases and 6 bases respectively, with 10 bases between them. The CDR3 region is CASSQDMAPDTQYF. CDR3 in DNA: TGTGCCAGCAGCCAAGATATGGCGCCGGATACGCAGTATTTT.

Points on this clonotype: A much larger clone differs from this one at a single base, so this may be a read error. This beta chain appears as a stray read in a library generated for alpha chains; its size is not informative. The gene calls are TRBV27 and TRBJ2-5; D tentatively fits TRBD1 or TRBD2 (5 bases each). Looked up from germline, CDR1 is MNHEY and CDR2 is SMNVEV (reference sequence). The CDR3 sequence is 17 residues long. The DNA for the CDR3 is TGTCCCAGCAGTTTATCCTACTCGGGACGGAGTTTTAGGGACCAGTACTTC. It yields the protein CPSSLSYSGRSFRDQYF.